This T cell receptor (beta chain) was captured in a study of blood T cell repertoires in COVID-19. Study-wide context: Material from acute and convalescent COVID-19 was sourced from the United States, Italy and Spain. Sources were T cells, B-cell-depleted T cells, or PBMCs; the material itself was cDNA or gDNA.

Original methodology: Nucleated cell number was recorded as an estimate derived from reference gene primer amplification. TCRdb's copy holds only in-frame clones and misses some; the assay was immunoSEQ multiplex PCR. Clone size and V and J calls were adopted from that table, with D and trimming inferred from the DNA. Here the sample spans 150,000 to 200,000 clones, 70% to 85% being singletons. The CDR3 totals 15 residues. The germline gives CDR1 KGHSH, CDR2 LQKENI. J gave up 1 base and V 3 bases, and 4 bases lay outside the gene matches. This clone occurred a few times. The TCR originated in an elderly woman with acute or convalescent COVID-19. The sequenced sample consisted of peripheral blood. The rearrangement uses TRBV18 and TRBJ2-7, with 9 nucleotides matching TRBD2. The chain's CDR3 is CASSPTSGYSYEQYF. The CDR3 coding sequence is TGTGCCAGCTCACCGACTAGCGGATATTCCTACGAGCAGTACTTC.